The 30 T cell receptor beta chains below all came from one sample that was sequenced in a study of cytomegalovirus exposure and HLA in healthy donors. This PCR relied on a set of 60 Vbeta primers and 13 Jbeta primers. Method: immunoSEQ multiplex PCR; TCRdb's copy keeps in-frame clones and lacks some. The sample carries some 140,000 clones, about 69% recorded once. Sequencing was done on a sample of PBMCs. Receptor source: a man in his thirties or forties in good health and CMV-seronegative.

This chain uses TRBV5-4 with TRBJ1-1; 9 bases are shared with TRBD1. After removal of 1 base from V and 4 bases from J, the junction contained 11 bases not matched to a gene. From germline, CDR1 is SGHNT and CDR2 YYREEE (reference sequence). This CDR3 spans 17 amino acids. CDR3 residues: CASSLLMGQGLLTEAFF. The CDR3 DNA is TGTGCCAGCAGCTTGTTGATGGGACAGGGCCTCCTCACTGAAGCTTTCTTT.

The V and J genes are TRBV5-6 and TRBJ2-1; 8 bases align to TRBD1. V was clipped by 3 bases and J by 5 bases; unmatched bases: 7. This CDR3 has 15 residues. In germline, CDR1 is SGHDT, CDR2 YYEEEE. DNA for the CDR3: TGTGCCAGCAGCTACCTGGGACAGGACAACAATGAGCAGTTCTTC. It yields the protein CASSYLGQDNNEQFF.

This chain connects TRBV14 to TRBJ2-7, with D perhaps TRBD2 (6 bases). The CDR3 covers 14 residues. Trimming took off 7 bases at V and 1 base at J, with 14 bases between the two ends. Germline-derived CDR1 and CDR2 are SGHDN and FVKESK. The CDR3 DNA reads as TGTGCCAGCAAGAGCGGGTCTCAATCCTACGAGCAGTACTTC. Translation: CASKSGSQSYEQYF.

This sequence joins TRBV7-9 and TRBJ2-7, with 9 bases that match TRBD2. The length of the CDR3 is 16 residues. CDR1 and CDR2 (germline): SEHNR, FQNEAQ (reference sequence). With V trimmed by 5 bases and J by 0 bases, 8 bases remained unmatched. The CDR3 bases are TGTGCCAGCAGCCCAAAACTAGCGGGTAACTCCTACGAGCAGTACTTC. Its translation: CASSPKLAGNSYEQYF.

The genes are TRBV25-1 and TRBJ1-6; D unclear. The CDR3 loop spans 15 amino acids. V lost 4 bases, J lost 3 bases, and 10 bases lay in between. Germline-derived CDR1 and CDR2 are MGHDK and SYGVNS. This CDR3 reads CASSGELSYNSPLHF. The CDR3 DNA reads TGTGCCAGCAGTGGGGAGCTTAGCTATAATTCACCCCTCCACTTT.

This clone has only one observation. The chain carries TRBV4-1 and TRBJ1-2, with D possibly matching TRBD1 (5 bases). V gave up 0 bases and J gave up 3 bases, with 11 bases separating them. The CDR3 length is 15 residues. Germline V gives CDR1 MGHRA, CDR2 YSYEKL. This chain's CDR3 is CASSQEGNRYYGYTF. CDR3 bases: TGCGCCAGCAGCCAAGAAGGGAACAGGTACTATGGCTACACCTTC.

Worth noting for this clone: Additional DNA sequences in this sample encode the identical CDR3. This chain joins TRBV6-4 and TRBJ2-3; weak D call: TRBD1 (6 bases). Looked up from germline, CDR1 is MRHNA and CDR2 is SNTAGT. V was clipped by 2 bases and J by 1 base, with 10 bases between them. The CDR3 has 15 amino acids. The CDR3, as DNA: TGTGCCAGCAGTGACGGGACACGCGGCACAGATACGCAGTATTTT. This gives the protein CASSDGTRGTDTQYF.

This CDR3 reads CAWSIASDAVQFF. Written as DNA, the CDR3 is TGTGCCTGGAGTATTGCTAGTGACGCGGTGCAGTTCTTC. The V gene is TRBV30, the J gene TRBJ2-1; D uncertain. The germline gives CDR1 GTSNPN, CDR2 SVGIG (reference sequence). Trimming took 2 bases from V and 12 from J, leaving 17 bases between them. The CDR3 has 13 amino acids.

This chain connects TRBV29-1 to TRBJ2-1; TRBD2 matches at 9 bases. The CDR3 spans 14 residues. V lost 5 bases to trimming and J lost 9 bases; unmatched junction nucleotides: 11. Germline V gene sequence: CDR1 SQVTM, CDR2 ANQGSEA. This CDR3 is CSVRGPSGDSEQFF. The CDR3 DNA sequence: TGCAGCGTTAGAGGGCCTAGCGGGGATAGTGAGCAGTTCTTC.

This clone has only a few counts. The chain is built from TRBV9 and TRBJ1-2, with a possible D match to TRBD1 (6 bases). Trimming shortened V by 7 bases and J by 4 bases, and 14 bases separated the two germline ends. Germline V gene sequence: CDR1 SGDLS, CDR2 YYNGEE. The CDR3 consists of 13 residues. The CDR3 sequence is CASATGTTYGYTF. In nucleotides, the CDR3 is TGTGCCAGCGCAACAGGGACAACCTATGGCTACACCTTC.

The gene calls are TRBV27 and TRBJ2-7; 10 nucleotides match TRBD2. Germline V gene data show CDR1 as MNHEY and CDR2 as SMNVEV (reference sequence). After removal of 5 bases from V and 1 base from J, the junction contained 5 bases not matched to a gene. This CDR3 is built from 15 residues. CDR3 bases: TGTGCCAGCAGTAACGGACTAGCGGATTCCTACGAGCAGTACTTC. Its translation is CASSNGLADSYEQYF.

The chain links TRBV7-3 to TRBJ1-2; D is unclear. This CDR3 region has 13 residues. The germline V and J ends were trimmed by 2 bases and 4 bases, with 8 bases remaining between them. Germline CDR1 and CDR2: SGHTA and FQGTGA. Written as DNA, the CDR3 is TGTGCCAGCAGCTTAGACAATACCTATGGCTACACCTTC. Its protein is CASSLDNTYGYTF.

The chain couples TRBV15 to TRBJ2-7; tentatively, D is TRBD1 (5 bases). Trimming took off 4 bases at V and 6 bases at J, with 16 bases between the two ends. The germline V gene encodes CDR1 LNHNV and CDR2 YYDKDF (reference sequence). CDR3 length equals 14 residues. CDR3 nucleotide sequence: TGTGCCACCAGCAAGGGTCAGGGCGGCTCCGAGCAGTACTTC. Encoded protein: CATSKGQGGSEQYF.

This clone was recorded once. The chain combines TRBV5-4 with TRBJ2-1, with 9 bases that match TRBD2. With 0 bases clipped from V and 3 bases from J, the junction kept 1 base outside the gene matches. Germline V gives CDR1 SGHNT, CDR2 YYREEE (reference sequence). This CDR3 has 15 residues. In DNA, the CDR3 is TGTGCCAGCAGCTTGGGGACTAGCGACTACAATGAGCAGTTCTTC. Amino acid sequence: CASSLGTSDYNEQFF.

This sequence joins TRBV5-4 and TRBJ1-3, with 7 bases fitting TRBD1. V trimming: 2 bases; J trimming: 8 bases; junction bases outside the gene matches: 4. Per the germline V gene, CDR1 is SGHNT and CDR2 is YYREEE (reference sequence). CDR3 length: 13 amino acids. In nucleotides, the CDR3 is TGTGCCAGCAGCTTATGGGGGACAGACACCATATATTTT. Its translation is CASSLWGTDTIYF.

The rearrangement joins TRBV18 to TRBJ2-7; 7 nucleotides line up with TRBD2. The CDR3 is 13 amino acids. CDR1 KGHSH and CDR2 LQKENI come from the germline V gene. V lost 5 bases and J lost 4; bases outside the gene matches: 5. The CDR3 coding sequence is TGTGCCAGCTCAGTAACCGGGGGGTACGAGCAGTACTTC. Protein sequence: CASSVTGGYEQYF.

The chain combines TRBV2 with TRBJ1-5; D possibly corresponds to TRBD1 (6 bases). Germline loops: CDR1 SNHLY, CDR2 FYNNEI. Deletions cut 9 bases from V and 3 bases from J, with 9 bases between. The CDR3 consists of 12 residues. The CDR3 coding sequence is TGTGCCAGAGGGGGAAACAATCAGCCCCAGCATTTT. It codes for CARGGNNQPQHF.

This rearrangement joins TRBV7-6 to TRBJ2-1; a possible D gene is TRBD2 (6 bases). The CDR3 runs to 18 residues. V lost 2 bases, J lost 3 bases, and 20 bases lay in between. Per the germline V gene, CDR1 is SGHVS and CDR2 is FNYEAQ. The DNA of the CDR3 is TGTGCCAGCAGCTTAACTAGCCCGGGTTGGATGGTCTACAATGAGCAGTTCTTC. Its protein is CASSLTSPGWMVYNEQFF.

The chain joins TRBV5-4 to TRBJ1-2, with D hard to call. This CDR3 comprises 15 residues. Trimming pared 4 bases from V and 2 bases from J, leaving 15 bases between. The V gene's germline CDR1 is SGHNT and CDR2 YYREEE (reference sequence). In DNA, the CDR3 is TGTGCCAGCAGCCCCGCGGGGTCCCTAAACTATGGCTACACCTTC. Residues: CASSPAGSLNYGYTF.

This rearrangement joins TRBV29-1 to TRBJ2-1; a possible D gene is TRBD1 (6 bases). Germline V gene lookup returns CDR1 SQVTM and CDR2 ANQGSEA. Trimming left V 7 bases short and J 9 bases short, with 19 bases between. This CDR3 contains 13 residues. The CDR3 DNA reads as TGCAGCGCCACCAGGGGAGTCAGTGGTGAGCAGTTCTTC. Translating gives CSATRGVSGEQFF.

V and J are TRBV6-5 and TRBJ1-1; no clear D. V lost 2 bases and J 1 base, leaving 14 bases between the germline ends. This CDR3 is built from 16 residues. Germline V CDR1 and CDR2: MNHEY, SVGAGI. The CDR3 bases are TGTGCCAGCAGTTACCCTCTGGCCAAAAAGAACACTGAAGCTTTCTTT. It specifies CASSYPLAKKNTEAFF.

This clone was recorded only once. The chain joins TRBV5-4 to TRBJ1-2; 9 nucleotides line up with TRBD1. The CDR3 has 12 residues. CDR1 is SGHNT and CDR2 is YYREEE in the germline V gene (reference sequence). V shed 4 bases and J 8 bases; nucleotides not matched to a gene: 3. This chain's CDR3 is CASSITGGGYTF. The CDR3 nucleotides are TGTGCCAGCAGCATAACAGGGGGCGGCTACACCTTC.

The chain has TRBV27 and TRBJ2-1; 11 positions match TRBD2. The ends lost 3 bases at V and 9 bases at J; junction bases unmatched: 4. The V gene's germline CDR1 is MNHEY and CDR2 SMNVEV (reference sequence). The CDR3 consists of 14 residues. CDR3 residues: CASSFGTSGFEQFF. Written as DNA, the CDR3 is TGTGCCAGCAGTTTCGGGACTAGCGGTTTTGAGCAGTTCTTC.

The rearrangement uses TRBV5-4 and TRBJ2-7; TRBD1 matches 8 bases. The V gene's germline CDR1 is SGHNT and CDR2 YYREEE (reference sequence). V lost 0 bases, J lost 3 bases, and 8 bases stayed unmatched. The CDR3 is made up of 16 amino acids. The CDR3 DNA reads TGTGCCAGCAGCTTGGGGCGGACAGGGAGACTCTACGAGCAGTACTTC. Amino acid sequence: CASSLGRTGRLYEQYF. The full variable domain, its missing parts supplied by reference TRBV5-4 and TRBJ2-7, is ETGVTQSPTHLIKTRGQQVTLRCSSQSGHNTVSWYQQALGQGPQFIFQYYREEENGRGNFPPRFSGLQFPNYSSELNVNALELDDSALYLCASSLGRTGRLYEQYFGPGTRLTVT.

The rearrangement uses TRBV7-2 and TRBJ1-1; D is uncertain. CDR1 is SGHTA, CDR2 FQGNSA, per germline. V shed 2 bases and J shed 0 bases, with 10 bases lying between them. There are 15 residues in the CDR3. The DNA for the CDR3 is TGTGCCAGCAGCTTATCCGACAATATGAACACTGAAGCTTTCTTT. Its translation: CASSLSDNMNTEAFF.

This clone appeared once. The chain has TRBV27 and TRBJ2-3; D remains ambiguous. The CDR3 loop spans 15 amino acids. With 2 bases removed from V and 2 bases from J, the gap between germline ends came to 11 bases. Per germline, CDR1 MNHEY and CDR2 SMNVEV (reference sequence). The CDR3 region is CASSLMFANTDTQYF. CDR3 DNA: TGTGCCAGCAGTTTAATGTTCGCTAACACAGATACGCAGTATTTT.

As DNA, the CDR3 is TGTGCCAGCAGCTGGACAGGCCTATACAATGAGCAGTTCTTC. Translation: CASSWTGLYNEQFF. J is TRBJ2-1 and V is TRBV6-6, with TRBD1 matching 7 bases. In germline, CDR1 is MNHNY, CDR2 SVGAGI (reference sequence). Germline trimming cut 6 bases from V and 4 bases from J; bases unmatched to any gene: 6. The CDR3 runs to 14 residues.

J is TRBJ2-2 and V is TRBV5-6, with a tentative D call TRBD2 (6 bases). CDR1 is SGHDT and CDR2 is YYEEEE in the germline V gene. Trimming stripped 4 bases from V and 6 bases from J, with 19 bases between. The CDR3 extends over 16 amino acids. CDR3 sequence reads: CASSRDWTNYAGELFF. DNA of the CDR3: TGTGCCAGCAGCCGGGACTGGACGAATTATGCCGGGGAGCTGTTTTTT.

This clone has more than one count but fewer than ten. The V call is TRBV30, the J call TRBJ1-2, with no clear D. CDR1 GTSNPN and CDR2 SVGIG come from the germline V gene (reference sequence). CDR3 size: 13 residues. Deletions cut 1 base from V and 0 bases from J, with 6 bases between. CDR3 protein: CAWSAATNYGYTF. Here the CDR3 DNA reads TGTGCCTGGAGTGCTGCGACTAACTATGGCTACACCTTC.

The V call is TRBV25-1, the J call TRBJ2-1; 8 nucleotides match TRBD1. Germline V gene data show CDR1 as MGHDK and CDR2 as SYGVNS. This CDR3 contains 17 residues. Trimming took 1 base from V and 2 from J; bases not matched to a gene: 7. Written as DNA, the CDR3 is TGTGCCAGCAGTGAATTCTATGGGACAGGTCCCTACAATGAGCAGTTCTTC. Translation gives CASSEFYGTGPYNEQFF.